The rows below give T cell receptor beta chains drawn from one sample of a study of blood T cells in healthy people across ages. MiXCR, applied by TCRdb to the 5' RACE reads, yields one record per CDR3 protein. Of around 1,800,000 distinct CDR3 sequences listed, around 42% are singletons. Sequencing input: blood. The receptors derive from a human donor in good health. Both conserved end residues are part of each CDR3. Each record gives: J gene, D gene, V gene, clone size, CDR3 protein, CDR3 DNA. The D gene is left open where the match is weak. Size values are once, few and many counts, or a class for expanded clones, and some rows have none.

TRBJ1-1	NA	TRBV7-3	few	CASSLGGAGTNTEAFF	TGTGCCAGCAGCTTAGGAGGGGCCGGCACGAACACTGAAGCTTTCTTT
TRBJ2-1	TRBD2	TRBV12-3/TRBV12-4	NA	CASSPGTSGDEQFF	TGTGCCAGCAGTCCTGGGACTAGCGGCGATGAGCAGTTCTTC
TRBJ1-6	TRBD1	TRBV5-1	NA	CASSMTGALSNSPLHF	TGCGCCAGCAGCATGACAGGGGCCTTGAGTAATTCACCCCTCCACTTT
TRBJ2-3	TRBD1	TRBV19	few	CASRRGQGGTDTQYF	TGTGCCAGTAGGCGTGGACAGGGGGGGACAGATACGCAGTATTTT
TRBJ1-2	NA	TRBV12-3/TRBV12-4	NA	CASSFRGLYYGYTF	TGTGCCAGCAGTTTCCGGGGACTGTACTATGGCTACACCTTC
TRBJ1-2	NA	TRBV30	few	CAWTDLNGYTF	TGTGCCTGGACGGATTTGAATGGCTACACCTTC
TRBJ2-7	TRBD2	TRBV10-3	NA	CAITGVAGGTYEQYF	TGTGCCATCACTGGGGTAGCGGGGGGTACGTACGAGCAGTACTTC
TRBJ2-7	NA	TRBV28	NA	CASSLSRKGNYEQYF	TGTGCCAGCAGTTTAAGTAGGAAGGGGAACTACGAGCAGTACTTC
TRBJ1-2	TRBD1	TRBV5-6	NA	CASLWTGKVYGYTF	TGTGCCAGCCTGTGGACAGGGAAGGTCTATGGCTACACCTTC
TRBJ2-3	NA	TRBV7-9	NA	CASSSVISTKLPTDTQYF	TGTGCCAGCAGCTCGGTAATCTCTACTAAGCTTCCCACAGATACGCAGTATTTT
TRBJ1-1	NA	TRBV12-3/TRBV12-4	few	CASRVRGTMNTEAFF	TGTGCCAGCAGAGTCCGGGGAACAATGAACACTGAAGCTTTCTTT
TRBJ2-1	NA	TRBV6-6	NA	CASSGGTASYEQFF	TGTGCCAGCAGTGGGGGGACCGCGTCCTACGAGCAGTTCTTC
TRBJ1-2	TRBD1	TRBV7-2	NA	CASSPGAGGYGYTF	TGTGCCAGCAGCCCCGGGGCAGGGGGATATGGCTACACCTTC
TRBJ1-1	NA	TRBV7-2	many	CASSLEAFF	TGTGCCAGCAGCTTAGAAGCTTTCTTT
TRBJ2-5	TRBD2	TRBV20-1	NA	CSAGGGSRETQYF	TGCAGTGCTGGGGGGGGGAGTAGGGAGACCCAGTACTTC
TRBJ2-7	NA	TRBV7-9	NA	CASTVVREAGYEQYF	TGTGCCAGCACCGTGGTTCGGGAAGCAGGCTACGAGCAGTACTTC
TRBJ2-7	TRBD1	TRBV5-1	NA	CASSPGQTHEQYF	TGCGCCAGCAGCCCGGGACAGACCCACGAGCAGTACTTC
TRBJ2-1	NA	TRBV5-1	few	CASIDSSSSYNEQFF	TGCGCCAGCATCGACAGTTCGAGCTCCTACAACGAGCAGTTCTTC
TRBJ2-5	NA	TRBV2	NA	CASRSGRFLMETQYF	TGTGCCAGCAGATCGGGGAGGTTCCTGATGGAGACCCAGTACTTC
TRBJ2-5	NA	TRBV5-5	NA	CASSLWAAETQYF	TGTGCCAGCAGCCTATGGGCCGCGGAGACCCAGTACTTC
TRBJ1-1	NA	TRBV18	NA	CASSPPGVYEAFF	TGTGCCAGCTCACCACCGGGGGTATATGAAGCTTTCTTT
TRBJ1-4	TRBD1	TRBV6-6	few	CASSLQGARREKLFF	TGTGCCAGCAGCTTACAGGGGGCGCGGAGGGAAAAACTGTTTTTT
TRBJ1-1	NA	TRBV25-1	NA	CASSERWGSTEAFF	TGTGCCAGCAGTGAAAGATGGGGATCCACTGAAGCTTTCTTT
TRBJ2-3	TRBD2	TRBV4-2	NA	CASSQDPSGGVDTQYF	TGTGCCAGCAGCCAAGACCCTAGCGGGGGTGTCGATACGCAGTATTTT
TRBJ2-7	TRBD2	TRBV7-7	few	CASSHSGGGEQYF	TGTGCTAGCAGCCACTCGGGGGGAGGCGAGCAGTACTTC
TRBJ2-5	TRBD1	TRBV7-2	NA	CASSRDRGAIETQYF	TGTGCCAGCAGCCGGGACAGGGGTGCGATTGAGACCCAGTACTTC
TRBJ2-4	TRBD1	TRBV20-1	NA	CSARVNGTGYF	TGCAGTGCTAGAGTCAACGGGACAGGGTACTTC
TRBJ2-1	TRBD2	TRBV20-1	NA	CSAIETSGGSDEQFF	TGCAGTGCTATCGAGACTAGCGGGGGCAGCGATGAGCAGTTCTTC
TRBJ1-2	NA	TRBV11-2	few	CASSSLRTDGYGYTF	TGTGCCAGCAGCTCCCTCCGGACAGACGGCTATGGCTACACCTTC
TRBJ1-6	NA	TRBV10-3	NA	CAISESSCSPLHF	TGTGCCATCAGTGAGTCGAGTTGTTCACCCCTCCACTTT
TRBJ2-6	TRBD1	TRBV6-2/TRBV6-3	NA	CASSYDRTGDEVAGANVLTF	TGTGCCAGCAGTTACGATCGGACAGGGGACGAGGTAGCTGGGGCCAACGTCCTGACTTTC
TRBJ2-5	TRBD1	TRBV10-3	few	CAISPGQDDQETQYF	TGTGCCATCAGTCCTGGACAGGACGACCAAGAGACCCAGTACTTC
TRBJ2-5	NA	TRBV4-2	few	CASSHQAHRETQYF	TGTGCCAGCAGCCACCAAGCCCATCGGGAGACCCAGTACTTC
TRBJ1-4	NA	TRBV18	few	CASSRAGAGNEKLFF	TGTGCCAGCTCCCGCGCTGGGGCAGGGAATGAAAAACTGTTTTTT
TRBJ2-3	NA	TRBV7-8	NA	CASSLRASPPPDTQYF	TGTGCCAGCAGCTTACGGGCGTCTCCCCCCCCAGATACGCAGTATTTT
TRBJ2-1	TRBD1	TRBV29-1	NA	CGVDGTGEYTDEQFF	TGCGGCGTTGATGGTACAGGGGAGTACACCGATGAGCAGTTCTTC
TRBJ1-2	NA	TRBV7-2	NA	CASSYFRENYGYTF	TGTGCCAGCAGCTATTTCCGGGAAAACTATGGCTACACCTTC
TRBJ2-7	NA	TRBV29-1	NA	CSVEDSIGEQYF	TGCAGCGTTGAAGATAGTATCGGCGAGCAGTACTTC
TRBJ2-3	NA	TRBV20-1	NA	CSARTDRGLADTQYF	TGCAGTGCCAGGACAGATAGGGGTTTAGCGGATACGCAGTATTTT
TRBJ2-1	NA	TRBV10-3	NA	CAISESKILDRQFF	TGTGCCATCAGTGAGTCGAAAATACTTGATCGGCAGTTCTTC
TRBJ1-6	TRBD1	TRBV27	NA	CASSLSWDSGRNSPLHF	TGTGCCAGCAGTTTATCTTGGGACAGCGGTCGAAATTCACCCCTCCACTTT
TRBJ2-3	TRBD2	TRBV4-2	NA	CASSQKSGGFADTQYF	TGTGCCAGCAGCCAGAAGAGCGGGGGGTTCGCAGATACGCAGTATTTT
TRBJ2-5	TRBD2	TRBV20-1	few	CSATGLVTETQYF	TGCAGTGCTACAGGACTAGTAACAGAGACCCAGTACTTC
TRBJ1-5	NA	TRBV24-1	NA	CATSAGGRNQPQHF	TGTGCCACCAGTGCGGGGGGAAGAAATCAGCCCCAGCATTTT
TRBJ1-2	NA	TRBV6-2/TRBV6-3	once	CASSYSLAGSYGYTF	TGTGCCAGCAGTTACTCCCTTGCAGGGAGCTATGGCTACACCTTC
TRBJ2-1	TRBD2	TRBV28	few	CASNGPVAGEVNEQFF	TGTGCCAGCAACGGACCGGTAGCGGGGGAGGTGAATGAGCAGTTCTTC
TRBJ1-2	TRBD1	TRBV10-3	NA	CAIGGNRGLTLANYGYTF	TGTGCCATCGGCGGGAACAGGGGTCTGACGCTAGCTAACTATGGCTACACCTTC
TRBJ2-1	NA	TRBV5-1	few	CASSKAGTPEGNEQFF	TGCGCCAGCAGCAAGGCCGGGACCCCGGAGGGCAATGAGCAGTTCTTC